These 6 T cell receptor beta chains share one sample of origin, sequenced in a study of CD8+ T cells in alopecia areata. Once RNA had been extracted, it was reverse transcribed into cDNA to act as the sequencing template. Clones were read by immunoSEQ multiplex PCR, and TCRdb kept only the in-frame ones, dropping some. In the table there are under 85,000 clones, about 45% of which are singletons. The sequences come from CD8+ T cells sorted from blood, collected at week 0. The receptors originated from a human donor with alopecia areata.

CDR3 protein: CAWSVSGGHEQYF. CDR3 sequence (DNA): TGTGCCTGGAGTGTGTCTGGGGGCCACGAGCAGTACTTC. This chain joins TRBV30 and TRBJ2-7, with D tentatively TRBD1 (6 bases). V lost 0 bases and J 5 bases, leaving 11 bases between the germline ends. The CDR3 has 13 amino acids. CDR1 is GTSNPN, CDR2 SVGIG, per germline (reference sequence).

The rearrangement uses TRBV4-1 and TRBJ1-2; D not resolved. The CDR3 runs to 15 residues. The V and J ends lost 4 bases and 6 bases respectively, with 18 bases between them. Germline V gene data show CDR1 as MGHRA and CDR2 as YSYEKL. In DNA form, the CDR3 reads TGCGCCAGCAGCCGGGATCTGGTAGGCCGAAATGGCTACACCTTC. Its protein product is CASSRDLVGRNGYTF.

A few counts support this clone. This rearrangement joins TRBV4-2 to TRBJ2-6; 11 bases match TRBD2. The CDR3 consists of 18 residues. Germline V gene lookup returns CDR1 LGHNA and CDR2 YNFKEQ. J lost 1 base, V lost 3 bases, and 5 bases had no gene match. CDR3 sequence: CASSHSTSGISGANVLTF. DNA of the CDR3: TGTGCCAGCAGCCACTCGACTAGCGGGATATCTGGGGCCAACGTCCTGACTTTC.

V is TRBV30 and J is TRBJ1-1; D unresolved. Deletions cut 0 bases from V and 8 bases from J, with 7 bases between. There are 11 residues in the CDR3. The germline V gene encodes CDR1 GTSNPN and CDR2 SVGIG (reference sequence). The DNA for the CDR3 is TGTGCCTGGAGTGTACCCTTCGAAGCTTTCTTT. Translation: CAWSVPFEAFF.

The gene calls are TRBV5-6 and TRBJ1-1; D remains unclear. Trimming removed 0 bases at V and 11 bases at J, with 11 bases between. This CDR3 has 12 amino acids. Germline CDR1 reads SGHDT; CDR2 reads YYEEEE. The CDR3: CASSLGFQWAFF. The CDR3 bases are TGTGCCAGCAGCTTGGGATTTCAGTGGGCTTTCTTT.

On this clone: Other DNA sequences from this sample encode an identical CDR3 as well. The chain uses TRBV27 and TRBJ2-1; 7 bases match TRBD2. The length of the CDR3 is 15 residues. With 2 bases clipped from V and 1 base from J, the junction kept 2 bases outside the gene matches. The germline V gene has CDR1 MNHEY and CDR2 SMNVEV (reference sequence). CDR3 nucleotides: TGTGCCAGCAGTTTAGGCGGGAGTTCCTACAATGAGCAGTTCTTC. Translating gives CASSLGGSSYNEQFF.